This TCR beta chain was obtained from a study of blood T cell repertoires in COVID-19. Background on the study: The cDNA or gDNA used as material had been derived from T cells, B-cell-depleted T cells, or PBMCs.

Germline V gene data show CDR1 as SGHDT and CDR2 as YYEEEE. This CDR3 is 13 amino acids long. Trimming removed 2 bases from V and 7 bases from J, with 11 bases in between. Seattle's cohort entered during active infection and was followed longitudinally. In the original workflow: The assay estimated nucleated cells by amplifying reference gene primers. The assay was immunoSEQ multiplex PCR, and TCRdb's table has in-frame clones only and misses some. V, J and clone size are taken as reported in that table, and D and trimming were inferred from the DNA itself. The table has some 200,000 clones, 81% seen once; the top ten hold 10% to 15%.

Source material: peripheral blood. J is TRBJ2-3 and V is TRBV5-6; tentatively, D is TRBD2 (5 bases). This clonotype was obtained from an elderly woman with COVID-19, enrolled during active disease. In DNA form, the CDR3 reads TGTGCCAGCAGCTTTCGGCTAGCATATACGCAGTATTTT. It is translated as CASSFRLAYTQYF.